These 18 T cell receptor beta chains came from one sample sequenced in a study of ipilimumab plus nivolumab after autologous stem cell transplantation. Clones were read by immunoSEQ multiplex PCR, and TCRdb kept only the in-frame ones, dropping some. This repertoire shows 10,000 to 15,000 clones, about three quarters found once; its top ten account for over 15%. Sequenced here: PBMCs, sampled in a trial of ipilimumab plus nivolumab as post-transplant consolidation. These receptors were obtained from a male donor with diffuse large B-cell lymphoma.

This rearrangement joins TRBV19 to TRBJ2-5, with D unclear. Between the trimmed V and J ends, which lost 8 bases and 5 bases, there was a span of 9 bases. The CDR3 runs 11 residues. CDR1 and CDR2 (germline): LNHDA, SQIVND (reference sequence). The CDR3 bases are TGTGCCAGTGGAGACGGTGAGACCCAGTACTTC. Protein: CASGDGETQYF.

CDR3 in DNA: TGTGCCAGCAGCCCCGGGGACAGGGGGTTACGTGGCTACACCTTC. Protein: CASSPGDRGLRGYTF. J is TRBJ1-2 and V is TRBV7-9; 11 bases align to TRBD1. With 5 bases clipped from V and 7 bases from J, the junction kept 9 bases outside the gene matches. CDR1 is SEHNR, CDR2 FQNEAQ, per germline (reference sequence). The CDR3 sequence is 15 residues long.

This clone has only one observation. The chain has TRBV29-1 and TRBJ2-3, with 7 bases aligning to TRBD2. With 6 bases clipped from V and 4 bases from J, the junction kept 10 bases outside the gene matches. The CDR3 has 14 amino acids. The germline CDR1 and CDR2 sequences are SQVTM and ANQGSEA. The CDR3 nucleotides read TGCAGCGTCGTAGCGGGTACCGGGGCAGATACGCAGTATTTT. Translation gives CSVVAGTGADTQYF.

As regards this clone: One end of the junction is discordant with germline, which a read error may explain. The V and J genes are TRBV6-1 and TRBJ1-2; D call uncertain. CDR3 length: 10 residues. Per the germline V gene, CDR1 is MNHNS and CDR2 is SASEGT. The CDR3 loop reads CASSGRTVLF. The CDR3 DNA reads TGTGCCAGCAGTGGCCGGACGGTCCTCTTC.

The chain employs TRBV5-1 and TRBJ2-3; TRBD2 matches 8 bases. The CDR3 totals 16 residues. V shed 0 bases, J shed 0 bases, and the junction held 3 bases outside the gene matches. Germline CDR1 reads SGHRS; CDR2 reads YFSETQ. The CDR3 sequence is CASSLVAGPSTDTQYF. DNA of the CDR3: TGCGCCAGCAGCTTGGTAGCGGGACCTAGCACAGATACGCAGTATTTT.

This clone was detected only once. The chain carries TRBV7-3 and TRBJ1-1; D may be TRBD1 (6 bases). The CDR3 sequence is 14 residues long. V gave up 5 bases and J gave up 3 bases, with 13 bases separating them. Germline-derived CDR1 and CDR2 are SGHTA and FQGTGA. For the CDR3, the DNA is TGTGCCAGCAGCACCCGGGGGCTAGACACTGAAGCTTTCTTT. It specifies CASSTRGLDTEAFF.

The chain carries TRBV7-9 and TRBJ2-7; perhaps TRBD2 as D (9 bases). Trimming left V 5 bases short and J 7 bases short, with 24 bases between. Germline V lookup: CDR1 SEHNR, CDR2 FQNEAQ (reference sequence). There are 16 residues in the CDR3. CDR3 region: CASSTGGAGGPEEQYF. DNA for the CDR3: TGTGCCAGCAGCACAGGGGGGGCGGGGGGGCCTGAAGAGCAGTACTTC. Complete variable domain (other parts from reference TRBV7-9 and TRBJ2-7): DTGVSQNPRHKITKRGQNVTFRCDPISEHNRLYWYRQTLGQGPEFLTYFQNEAQLEKSRLLSDRFSAERPKGSFSTLEIQRTEQGDSAMYLCASSTGGAGGPEEQYFGPGTRLTVT.

The gene calls are TRBV7-6 and TRBJ1-5; perhaps TRBD1 as D (6 bases). The length of the CDR3 is 15 residues. V lost 4 bases and J 4 bases, leaving 14 bases between the germline ends. Germline V gene data show CDR1 as SGHVS and CDR2 as FNYEAQ. The CDR3 loop is CASSWEAGANQPQHF. CDR3 coding DNA: TGTGCCAGCAGCTGGGAGGCAGGGGCTAATCAGCCCCAGCATTTT.

CDR3 amino acids: CASSPQSGLHGYTF. CDR3 in DNA: TGTGCCAGCAGCCCCCAATCAGGGCTCCATGGCTACACCTTC. The chain joins TRBV7-3 to TRBJ1-2; D possibly corresponds to TRBD1 (5 bases). The CDR3 loop spans 14 amino acids. V was trimmed by 5 bases and J by 6 bases, leaving 16 bases between them. Germline-derived CDR1 and CDR2 are SGHTA and FQGTGA. Using reference TRBV7-3 and TRBJ1-2 for the parts outside the CDR3, the full variable domain is GAGVSQTPSNKVTEKGKYVELRCDPISGHTALYWYRQSLGQGPEFLIYFQGTGAADDSGLPNDRFFAVRPEGSVSTLKIQRTERGDSAVYLCASSPQSGLHGYTFGSGTRLTVV.

This clone appeared a few times. This chain uses TRBV4-3 with TRBJ1-1; tentative D call: TRBD1 (5 bases). Between the trimmed V and J ends, which lost 0 bases and 3 bases, there was a span of 11 bases. The CDR3 runs to 15 residues. Looked up from germline, CDR1 is LGHNA and CDR2 is YSLEER. CDR3 nucleotides: TGCGCCAGCAGCCAAGAGTGGGGACGGGACACTGAAGCTTTCTTT. It yields the protein CASSQEWGRDTEAFF.

The chain employs TRBV7-2 and TRBJ2-7; D is perhaps TRBD1 or TRBD2 (5 bases each). Germline V gene data show CDR1 as SGHTA and CDR2 as FQGNSA. V lost 3 bases, J lost 0 bases, and 12 bases lay in between. The CDR3 has 15 residues. CDR3 DNA sequence: TGTGCCAGCAGCTTCAGTCGGGGACCCTCCTACGAGCAGTACTTC. Its translation: CASSFSRGPSYEQYF.

The rearrangement links TRBV30 to TRBJ2-5, with 10 bases matching TRBD1. The CDR3 has 15 amino acids. Germline assignment: CDR1 GTSNPN and CDR2 SVGIG (reference sequence). V dropped 0 bases and J dropped 1; count of bases not matched to a gene: 2. The CDR3 nucleotides are TGTGCCTGGAGTGTGGGACAGGGGACCCAAGAGACCCAGTACTTC. It translates to CAWSVGQGTQETQYF.

This clone was found a few times. DNA for the CDR3: TGTGCCAGCAGTGAAGCGCACGGCGGGCGTCAGCCCCAGCATTTT. This encodes CASSEAHGGRQPQHF. The rearrangement joins TRBV2 to TRBJ1-5; D is unresolved. Germline CDR1 reads SNHLY; CDR2 reads FYNNEI. The CDR3 contains 15 residues. V gave up 0 bases and J gave up 6 bases, with 12 bases separating them. The full variable domain, completed using reference TRBV2 and TRBJ1-5, is EPEVTQTPSHQVTQMGQEVILRCVPISNHLYFYWYRQILGQKVEFLVSFYNNEISEKSEIFDDQFSVERPDGSNFTLKIRSTKLEDSAMYFCASSEAHGGRQPQHFGDGTRLSIL.

The rearrangement uses TRBV19 and TRBJ2-3; 7 bases match TRBD1. Germline V gene data show CDR1 as LNHDA and CDR2 as SQIVND (reference sequence). This CDR3 has 15 residues. V dropped 5 bases and J dropped 3; count of bases not matched to a gene: 8. In nucleotides, the CDR3 is TGTGCCAGTAGTGCGGACAGGCTATTGACAGATACGCAGTATTTT. This translates into CASSADRLLTDTQYF.

The CDR3, as DNA: TGCGCCAGCAGCGTGGGAGGTAGCGGAGGGGGGGACGAGCAGTACTTC. Translation: CASSVGGSGGGDEQYF. J is TRBJ2-7 and V is TRBV5-1, with D maybe TRBD2 (7 bases). Trimming stripped 4 bases from V and 5 bases from J, with 22 bases between. The CDR3 contains 16 residues. Germline V gene sequence: CDR1 SGHRS, CDR2 YFSETQ.

The J gene is TRBJ2-5, the V gene TRBV7-3; D tentatively reads TRBD1 or TRBD2 (5 bases each). Germline V gene sequence: CDR1 SGHTA, CDR2 FQGTGA. The CDR3 is 11 amino acids. The ends were cut back, 2 bases at V and 7 bases at J, with 5 bases in the middle. The chain's CDR3 is CASSLGGTQYF. CDR3 coding DNA: TGTGCCAGCAGCTTAGGGGGGACCCAGTACTTC.

J is TRBJ1-1 and V is TRBV4-1; 8 nucleotides align to TRBD1. Unmatched junction bases numbered 7, after V lost 0 bases and J lost 7 bases. This CDR3 contains 15 residues. In germline, CDR1 is MGHRA, CDR2 YSYEKL. CDR3 nucleotides: TGCGCCAGCAGCCAAGAAACAGGGGGTATGAGTGAAGCTTTCTTT. As protein: CASSQETGGMSEAFF.

This clone was picked up one time. V gene TRBV5-6 combines with J gene TRBJ2-3, with 7 nucleotides matching TRBD1. Germline V gene lookup returns CDR1 SGHDT and CDR2 YYEEEE. This CDR3 is built from 15 residues. After removal of 4 bases from V and 2 bases from J, the junction contained 7 bases not matched to a gene. CDR3 amino acids: CASSRIGQDTDTQYF. The CDR3 coding sequence is TGTGCCAGCAGCCGTATAGGACAGGACACAGATACGCAGTATTTT.